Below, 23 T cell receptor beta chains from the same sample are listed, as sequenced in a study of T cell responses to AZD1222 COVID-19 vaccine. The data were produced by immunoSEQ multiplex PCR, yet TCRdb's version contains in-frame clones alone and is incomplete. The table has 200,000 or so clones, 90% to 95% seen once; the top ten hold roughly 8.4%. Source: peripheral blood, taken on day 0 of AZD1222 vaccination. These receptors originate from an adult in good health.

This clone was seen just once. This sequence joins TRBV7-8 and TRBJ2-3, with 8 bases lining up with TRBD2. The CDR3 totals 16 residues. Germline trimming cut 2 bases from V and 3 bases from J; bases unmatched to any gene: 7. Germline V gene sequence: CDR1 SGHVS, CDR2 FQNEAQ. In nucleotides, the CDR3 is TGTGCCAGCAGCTTAATCTCCACGGGAGGGACAGATACGCAGTATTTT. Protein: CASSLISTGGTDTQYF.

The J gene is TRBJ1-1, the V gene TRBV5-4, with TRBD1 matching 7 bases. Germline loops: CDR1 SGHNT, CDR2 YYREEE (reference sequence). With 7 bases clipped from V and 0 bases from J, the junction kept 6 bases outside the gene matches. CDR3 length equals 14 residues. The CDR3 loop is CASGLQGLNTEAFF. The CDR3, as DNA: TGTGCCAGCGGATTACAGGGGTTGAACACTGAAGCTTTCTTT.

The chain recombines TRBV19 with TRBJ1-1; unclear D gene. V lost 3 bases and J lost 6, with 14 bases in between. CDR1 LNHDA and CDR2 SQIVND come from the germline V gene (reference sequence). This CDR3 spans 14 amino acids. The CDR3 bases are TGTGCCAGTAGTATTTGGCAGGAGCAGCCTGAAGCTTTCTTT. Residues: CASSIWQEQPEAFF.

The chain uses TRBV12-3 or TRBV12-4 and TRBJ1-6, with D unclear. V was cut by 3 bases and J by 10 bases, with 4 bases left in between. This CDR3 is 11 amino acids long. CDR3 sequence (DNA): TGTGCCAGCAGTTTTCAATCACCCCTCCACTTT. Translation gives CASSFQSPLHF.

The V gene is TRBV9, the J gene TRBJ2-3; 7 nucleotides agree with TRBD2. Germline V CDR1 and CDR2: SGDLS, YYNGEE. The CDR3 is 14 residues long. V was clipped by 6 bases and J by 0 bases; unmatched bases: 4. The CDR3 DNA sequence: TGTGCCAGCACTAGCGGCGAAAGCACAGATACGCAGTATTTT. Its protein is CASTSGESTDTQYF.

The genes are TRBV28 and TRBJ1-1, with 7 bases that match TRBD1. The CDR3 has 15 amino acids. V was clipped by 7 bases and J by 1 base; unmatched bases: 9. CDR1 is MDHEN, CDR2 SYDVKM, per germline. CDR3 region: CASNPRTGSNTEAFF. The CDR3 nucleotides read TGTGCCAGCAACCCGCGGACAGGCTCGAACACTGAAGCTTTCTTT. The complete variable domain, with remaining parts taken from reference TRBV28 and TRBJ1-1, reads DVKVTQSSRYLVKRTGEKVFLECVQDMDHENMFWYRQDPGLGLRLIYFSYDVKMKEKGDIPEGYSVSREKKERFSLILESASTNQTSMYLCASNPRTGSNTEAFFGQGTRLTVV.

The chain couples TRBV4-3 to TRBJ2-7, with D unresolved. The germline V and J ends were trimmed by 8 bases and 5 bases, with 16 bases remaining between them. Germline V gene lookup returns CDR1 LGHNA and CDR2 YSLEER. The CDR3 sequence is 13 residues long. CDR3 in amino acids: CASPNRAFNEQYF. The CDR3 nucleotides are TGCGCCAGCCCTAATCGGGCGTTCAACGAGCAGTACTTC.

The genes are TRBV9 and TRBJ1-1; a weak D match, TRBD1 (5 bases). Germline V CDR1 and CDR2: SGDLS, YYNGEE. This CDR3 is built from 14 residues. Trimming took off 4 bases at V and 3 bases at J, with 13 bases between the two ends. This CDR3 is CASSQGLGDTEAFF. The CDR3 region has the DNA TGTGCCAGCAGCCAAGGGTTGGGGGACACTGAAGCTTTCTTT.

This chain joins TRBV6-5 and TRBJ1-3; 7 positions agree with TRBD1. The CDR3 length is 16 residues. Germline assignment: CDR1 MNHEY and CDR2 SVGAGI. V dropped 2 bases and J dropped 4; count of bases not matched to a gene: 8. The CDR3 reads CASSYTKGAPGNTIYF. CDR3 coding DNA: TGTGCCAGCAGTTACACCAAGGGGGCACCAGGAAACACCATATATTTT.

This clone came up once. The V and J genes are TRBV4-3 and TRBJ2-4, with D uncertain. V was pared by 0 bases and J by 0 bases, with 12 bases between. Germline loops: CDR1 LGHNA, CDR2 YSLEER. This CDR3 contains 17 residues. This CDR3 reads CASSQDLGVGAKNIQYF. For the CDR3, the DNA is TGCGCCAGCAGCCAAGATCTAGGAGTGGGAGCCAAAAACATTCAGTACTTC.

CDR3 amino acids: CASSPPGRAGETQYF. CDR3 nucleotides: TGTGCCAGCAGTCCTCCCGGGAGGGCCGGGGAGACCCAGTACTTC. V gene TRBV27 combines with J gene TRBJ2-5; 8 nucleotides align to TRBD2. Unmatched junction bases numbered 10, after V lost 5 bases and J lost 5 bases. The germline CDR1 and CDR2 sequences are MNHEY and SMNVEV (reference sequence). This CDR3 is built from 15 residues.

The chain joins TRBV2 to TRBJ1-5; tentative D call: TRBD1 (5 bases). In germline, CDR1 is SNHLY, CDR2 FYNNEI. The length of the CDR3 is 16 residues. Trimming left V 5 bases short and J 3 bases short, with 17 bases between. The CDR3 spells CASSTLGTGDNQPQHF. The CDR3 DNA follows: TGTGCCAGCAGTACCCTAGGGACCGGGGACAATCAGCCCCAGCATTTT.

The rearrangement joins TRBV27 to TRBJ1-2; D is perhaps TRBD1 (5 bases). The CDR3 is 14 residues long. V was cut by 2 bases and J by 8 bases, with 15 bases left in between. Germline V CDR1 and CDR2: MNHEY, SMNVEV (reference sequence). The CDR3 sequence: CASSLGANVLGYTF. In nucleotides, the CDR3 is TGTGCCAGCAGTTTAGGGGCTAACGTATTAGGCTACACCTTC.

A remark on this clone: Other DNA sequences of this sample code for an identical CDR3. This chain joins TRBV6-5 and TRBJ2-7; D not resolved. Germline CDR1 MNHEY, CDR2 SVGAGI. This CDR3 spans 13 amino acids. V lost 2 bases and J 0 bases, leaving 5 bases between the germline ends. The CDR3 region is CASSYRSSYEQYF. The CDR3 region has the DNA TGTGCCAGCAGTTACCGGAGCTCCTACGAGCAGTACTTC.

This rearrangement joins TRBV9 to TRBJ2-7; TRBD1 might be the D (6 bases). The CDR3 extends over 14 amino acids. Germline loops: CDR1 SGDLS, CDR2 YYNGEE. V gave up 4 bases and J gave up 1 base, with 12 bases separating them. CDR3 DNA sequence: TGTGCCAGCAGCTCTTGGACAGAGTCCTACGAGCAGTACTTC. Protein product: CASSSWTESYEQYF.

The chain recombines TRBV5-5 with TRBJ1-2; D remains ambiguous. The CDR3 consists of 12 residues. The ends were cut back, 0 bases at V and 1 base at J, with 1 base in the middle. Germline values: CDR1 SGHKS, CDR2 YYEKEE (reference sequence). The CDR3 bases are TGTGCCAGCAGCTTGGTTAACTATGGCTACACCTTC. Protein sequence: CASSLVNYGYTF.

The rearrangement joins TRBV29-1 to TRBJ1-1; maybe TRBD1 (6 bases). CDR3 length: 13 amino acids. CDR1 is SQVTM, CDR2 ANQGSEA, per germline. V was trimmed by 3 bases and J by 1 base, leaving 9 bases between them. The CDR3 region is CSVDWGPNTEAFF. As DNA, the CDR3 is TGCAGCGTTGACTGGGGGCCGAACACTGAAGCTTTCTTT.

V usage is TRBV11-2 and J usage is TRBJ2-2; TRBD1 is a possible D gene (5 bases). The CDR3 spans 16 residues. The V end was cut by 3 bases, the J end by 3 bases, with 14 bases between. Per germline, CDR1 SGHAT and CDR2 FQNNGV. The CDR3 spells CASSLGHHGDTGELFF. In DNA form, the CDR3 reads TGTGCCAGCAGCTTGGGGCACCACGGCGACACCGGGGAGCTGTTTTTT.

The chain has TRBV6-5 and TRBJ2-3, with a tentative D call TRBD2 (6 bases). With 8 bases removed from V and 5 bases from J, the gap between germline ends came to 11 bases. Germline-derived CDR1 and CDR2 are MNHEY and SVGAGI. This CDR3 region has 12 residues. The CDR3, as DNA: TGTGCCAGCCGGAGGGCCGGAGATACGCAGTATTTT. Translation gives CASRRAGDTQYF.

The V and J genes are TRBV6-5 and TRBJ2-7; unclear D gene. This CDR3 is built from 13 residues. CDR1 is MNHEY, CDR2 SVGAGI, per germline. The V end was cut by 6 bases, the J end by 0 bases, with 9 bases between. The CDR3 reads CASSTGFSYEQYF. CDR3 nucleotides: TGTGCCAGCAGCACCGGCTTCTCCTACGAGCAGTACTTC.

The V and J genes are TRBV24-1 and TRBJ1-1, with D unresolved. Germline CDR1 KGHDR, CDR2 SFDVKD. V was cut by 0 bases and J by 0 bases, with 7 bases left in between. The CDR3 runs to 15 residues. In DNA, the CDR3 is TGTGCCACCAGTGATTTGCAGAGGGTGAACACTGAAGCTTTCTTT. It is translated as CATSDLQRVNTEAFF.

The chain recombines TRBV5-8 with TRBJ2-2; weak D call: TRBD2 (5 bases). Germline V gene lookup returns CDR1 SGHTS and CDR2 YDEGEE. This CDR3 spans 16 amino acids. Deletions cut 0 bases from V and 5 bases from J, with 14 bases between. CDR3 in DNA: TGTGCCAGCAGCTTGGTGGCCGCTCGGAGGACCGGGGAGCTGTTTTTT. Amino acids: CASSLVAARRTGELFF.

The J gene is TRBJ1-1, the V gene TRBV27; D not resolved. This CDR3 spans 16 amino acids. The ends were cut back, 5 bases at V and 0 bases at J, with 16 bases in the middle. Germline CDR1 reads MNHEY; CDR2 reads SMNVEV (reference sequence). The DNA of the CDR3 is TGTGCCAGCAGTCCCCTTACCGCGGACCTGAACACTGAAGCTTTCTTT. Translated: CASSPLTADLNTEAFF.